This T cell receptor (beta chain) was captured by sequencing in a study of blood T cell repertoires in COVID-19 (dated by TCRdb to 2020 to 2022). Context from the whole study: Collaborator samples came from the United States, Italy and Spain and covered acute and convalescent phases of COVID-19. Where available, HLA class I and class II types were obtained from metadata supplied by the sample provider rather than from assay-based typing. The prospective study material was composed of cDNA or gDNA derived from T cells, B-cell-depleted T cells, or PBMCs. Subjects who had been exposed to COVID-19, were actively infected with it, or had recovered from it provided the deeply sampled blood TCRbeta repertoires that made up the dataset. Nearly every sample came with metadata listing a de-identified subject ID, COVID-19 status, age in years and sex. The samples were drawn from two sources: the first 160 participants of the ongoing ImmuneRACE study, and 1,000 to 1,500 subjects contributed by 6 global collaborators. The repertoires were released in a freely available public database intended as a resource for research on the immune response to SARS-CoV-2.

Concerning this clone itself: The clone's antigen remains unknown. No per-base quality is available; no much larger clone lies one base away.

Broad study findings and their caveats: Clinical and demographic metadata were provided uncurated, with the amount varying by source and participant.

The CDR3 runs 16 amino acids, cysteine and phenylalanine included. Solely the CDR3 DNA is kept, with 48 bases framed from the first base. Per the germline V gene, SGHTA is the CDR1 and FQGNSA is the CDR2. Germline trimming: 3 bases from V, 0 bases from J; junction bases outside gene matches: 3. Whole blood was collected in K2EDTA tubes by collaborating institutions according to the institutions' own protocols. For TCRbeta analysis, collaborators shipped samples as frozen whole blood, isolated PBMCs, or DNA extracted from either of those sample types. The immunoSEQ Assay, a bias-controlled multiplex PCR, was used to amplify TCRbeta CDR3 regions from genomic DNA. Under the source paper's analysis protocol: The number of nucleated cells in each sample was estimated from the amplification of reference gene primers within the assay. To quantify the absolute abundance of each unique TCRbeta CDR3 rearrangement, sequence reads were collapsed and filtered. For each sample, productive Simpson clonality was calculated as the square root of Simpson's diversity index over productive rearrangements. What TCRdb holds here is the immuneACCESS table cut down to in-frame rearrangements. Part of the clones is not present; checked against another copy, under half of the missing clones reflect an unresolved V gene, and the others are unexplained. V, J and clone size were drawn from that table, and D and trimming were deduced from the DNA. This sample is represented by roughly 140,000 clones; 87% of them were singletons. About 4.2% of the sample belongs to the ten largest clones.

The chain is made from TRBV7-2 and TRBJ2-5, and 11 junction bases match TRBD1. The receptor was derived from a woman aged 60-75 years with active or convalescent COVID-19. Sequenced input: peripheral blood. The nucleotide sequence reads as follows: TGTGCCAGCAGCTTCGGGGACAGGGGGTACCAAGAGACCCAGTACTTC. This codes for CASSFGDRGYQETQYF.